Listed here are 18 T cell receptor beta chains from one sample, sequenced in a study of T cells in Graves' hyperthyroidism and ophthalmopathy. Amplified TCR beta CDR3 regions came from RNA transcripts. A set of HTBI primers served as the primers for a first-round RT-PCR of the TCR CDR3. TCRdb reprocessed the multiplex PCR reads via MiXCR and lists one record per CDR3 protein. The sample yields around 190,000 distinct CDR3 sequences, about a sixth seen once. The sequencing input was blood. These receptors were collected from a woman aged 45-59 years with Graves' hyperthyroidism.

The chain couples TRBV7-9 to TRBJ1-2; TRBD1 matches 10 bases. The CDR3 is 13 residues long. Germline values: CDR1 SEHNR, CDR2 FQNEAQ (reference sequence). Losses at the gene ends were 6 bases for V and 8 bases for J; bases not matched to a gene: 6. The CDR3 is CASRSDRGLGYTF. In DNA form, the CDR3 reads TGTGCCAGCAGATCGGACAGGGGGTTGGGCTACACCTTC.

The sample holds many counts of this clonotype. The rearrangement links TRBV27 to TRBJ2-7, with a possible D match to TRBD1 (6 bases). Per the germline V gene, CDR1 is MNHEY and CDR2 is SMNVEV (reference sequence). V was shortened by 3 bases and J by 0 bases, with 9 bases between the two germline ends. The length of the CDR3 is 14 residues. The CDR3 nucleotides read TGTGCCAGCAGTTTCGGGGACACCTCCTACGAGCAGTACTTC. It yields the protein CASSFGDTSYEQYF.

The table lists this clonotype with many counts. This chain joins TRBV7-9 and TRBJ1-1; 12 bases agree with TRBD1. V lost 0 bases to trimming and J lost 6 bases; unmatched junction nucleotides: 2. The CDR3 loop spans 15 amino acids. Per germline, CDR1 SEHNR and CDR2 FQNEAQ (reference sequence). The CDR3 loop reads CASSLAGTGGSEAFF. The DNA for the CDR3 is TGTGCCAGCAGCTTAGCGGGGACAGGGGGCTCTGAAGCTTTCTTT.

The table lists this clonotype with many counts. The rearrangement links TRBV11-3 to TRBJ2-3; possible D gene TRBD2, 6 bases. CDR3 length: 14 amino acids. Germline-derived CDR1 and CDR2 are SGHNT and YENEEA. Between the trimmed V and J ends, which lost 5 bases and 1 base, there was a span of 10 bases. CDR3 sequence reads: CASSPGRRTDTQYF. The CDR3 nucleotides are TGTGCCAGCAGCCCTGGGAGGCGCACAGATACGCAGTATTTT.

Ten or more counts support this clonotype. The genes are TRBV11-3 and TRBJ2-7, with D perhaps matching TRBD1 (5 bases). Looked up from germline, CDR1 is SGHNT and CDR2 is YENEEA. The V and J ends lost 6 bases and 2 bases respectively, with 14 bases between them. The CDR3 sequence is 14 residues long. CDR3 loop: CASRRGSDTYEQYF. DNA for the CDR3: TGTGCCAGCAGAAGGGGATCCGACACCTACGAGCAGTACTTC.

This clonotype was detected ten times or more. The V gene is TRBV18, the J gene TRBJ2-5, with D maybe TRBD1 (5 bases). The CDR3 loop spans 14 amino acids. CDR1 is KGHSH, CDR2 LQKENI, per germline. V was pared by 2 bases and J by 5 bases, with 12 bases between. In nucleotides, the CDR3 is TGTGCCAGCTCACCAGTTCAGGGAAGGGAGACCCAGTACTTC. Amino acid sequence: CASSPVQGRETQYF.

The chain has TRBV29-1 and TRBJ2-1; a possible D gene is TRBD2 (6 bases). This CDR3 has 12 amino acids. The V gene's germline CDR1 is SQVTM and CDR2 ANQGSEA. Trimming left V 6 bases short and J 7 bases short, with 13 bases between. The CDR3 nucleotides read TGCAGCGTGCGGGACTCGGGAAATGAGCAGTTCTTC. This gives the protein CSVRDSGNEQFF.

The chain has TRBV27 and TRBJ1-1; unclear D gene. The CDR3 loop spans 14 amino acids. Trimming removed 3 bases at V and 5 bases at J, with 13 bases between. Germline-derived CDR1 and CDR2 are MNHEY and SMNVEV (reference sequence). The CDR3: CASSFVLGVTEAFF. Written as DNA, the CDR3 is TGTGCCAGCAGTTTCGTTCTCGGGGTAACTGAAGCTTTCTTT.

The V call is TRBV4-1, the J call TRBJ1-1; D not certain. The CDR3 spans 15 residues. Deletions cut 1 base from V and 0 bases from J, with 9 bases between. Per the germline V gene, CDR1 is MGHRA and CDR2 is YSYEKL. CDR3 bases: TGCGCCAGCAGCCAAGGGTTCGCGATGAACACTGAAGCTTTCTTT. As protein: CASSQGFAMNTEAFF.

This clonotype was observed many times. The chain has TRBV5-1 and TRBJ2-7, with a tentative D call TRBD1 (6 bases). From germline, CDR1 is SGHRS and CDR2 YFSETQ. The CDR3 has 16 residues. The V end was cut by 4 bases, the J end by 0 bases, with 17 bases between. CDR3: CASSLGAGSSSYEQYF. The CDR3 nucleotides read TGCGCCAGCAGCCTGGGGGCAGGTAGTAGCTCCTACGAGCAGTACTTC. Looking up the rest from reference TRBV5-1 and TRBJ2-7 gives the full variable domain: KAGVTQTPRYLIKTRGQQVTLSCSPISGHRSVSWYQQTPGQGLQFLFEYFSETQRNKGNFPGRFSGRQFSNSRSEMNVSTLELGDSALYLCASSLGAGSSSYEQYFGPGTRLTVT.

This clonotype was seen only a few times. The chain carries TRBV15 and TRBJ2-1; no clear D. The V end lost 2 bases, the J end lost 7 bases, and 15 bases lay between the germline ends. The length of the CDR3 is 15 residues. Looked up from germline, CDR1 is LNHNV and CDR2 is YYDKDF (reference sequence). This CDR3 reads CATSRSVQQENEQFF. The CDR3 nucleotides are TGTGCCACCAGCAGATCCGTGCAGCAGGAGAATGAGCAGTTCTTC.

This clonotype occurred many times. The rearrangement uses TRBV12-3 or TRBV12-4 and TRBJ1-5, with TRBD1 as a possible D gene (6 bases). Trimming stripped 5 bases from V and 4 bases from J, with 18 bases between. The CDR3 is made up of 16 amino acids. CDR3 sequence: CASSPTRDRPNQPQHF. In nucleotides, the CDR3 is TGTGCCAGCAGTCCCACAAGAGACAGGCCTAATCAGCCCCAGCATTTT.

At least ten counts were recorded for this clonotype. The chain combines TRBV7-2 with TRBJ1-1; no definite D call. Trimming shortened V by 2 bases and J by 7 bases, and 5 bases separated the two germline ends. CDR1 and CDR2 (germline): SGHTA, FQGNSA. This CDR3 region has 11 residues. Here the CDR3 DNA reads TGTGCCAGCAGCTTACTGCGTGAAGCTTTCTTT. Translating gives CASSLLREAFF.

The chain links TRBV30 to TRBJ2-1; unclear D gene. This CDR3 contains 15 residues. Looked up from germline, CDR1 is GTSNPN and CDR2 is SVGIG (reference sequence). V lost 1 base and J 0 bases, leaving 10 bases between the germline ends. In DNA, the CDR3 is TGTGCCTGGAGTGGGGTTACAACCTCCTACAATGAGCAGTTCTTC. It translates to CAWSGVTTSYNEQFF.

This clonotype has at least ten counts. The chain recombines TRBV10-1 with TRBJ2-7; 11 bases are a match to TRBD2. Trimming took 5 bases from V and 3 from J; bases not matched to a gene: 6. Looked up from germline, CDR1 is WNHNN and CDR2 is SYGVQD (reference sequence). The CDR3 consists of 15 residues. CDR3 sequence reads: CASSPGTSGIYEQYF. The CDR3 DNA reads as TGCGCCAGCAGTCCCGGGACTAGCGGTATCTACGAGCAGTACTTC.

CDR3 amino acids: CASSPQEDEQFF. CDR3 DNA sequence: TGTGCCAGTAGCCCCCAAGAGGACGAGCAGTTCTTC. This chain uses TRBV28 with TRBJ2-1; D is uncertain. The CDR3 spans 12 residues. V dropped 9 bases and J dropped 10 bases, with 16 bases sitting between them. The V gene's germline CDR1 is MDHEN and CDR2 SYDVKM.

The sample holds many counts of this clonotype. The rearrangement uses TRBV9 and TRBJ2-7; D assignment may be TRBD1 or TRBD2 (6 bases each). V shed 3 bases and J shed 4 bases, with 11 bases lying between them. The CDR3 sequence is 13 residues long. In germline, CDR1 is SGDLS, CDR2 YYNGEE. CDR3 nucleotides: TGTGCCAGCAGCGGAGGGGGGCGTTACGAGCAGTACTTC. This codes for CASSGGGRYEQYF.

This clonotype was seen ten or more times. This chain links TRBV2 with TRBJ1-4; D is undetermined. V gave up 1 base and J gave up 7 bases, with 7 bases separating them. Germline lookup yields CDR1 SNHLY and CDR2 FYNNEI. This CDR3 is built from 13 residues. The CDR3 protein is CASSEGRFEKLFF. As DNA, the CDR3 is TGTGCCAGCAGTGAAGGACGTTTTGAAAAACTGTTTTTT.